This T cell receptor beta chain was sequenced during a study of blood T cell repertoires in COVID-19. Germline V CDR1 and CDR2: GTSNPN, SVGIG (reference sequence). The CDR3 has 11 amino acids. V shed 2 bases and J shed 2 bases, with 3 bases lying between them. Profiling relied on immunoSEQ multiplex PCR, and the TCRdb table lists in-frame clones only, not all of them. The table has hundreds of thousands of clones, 75% to 90% seen once; the top ten hold approximately 8.8%. The receptor was derived from a woman in her thirties or forties who had recovered from COVID-19. The chain carries TRBV30 and TRBJ2-5, with unresolved D. Specimen: PBMCs or T cells enriched from blood (not recorded which). CDR3 nucleotide sequence: TGTGCCTGGAGTCCTCAAGAGACCCAGTACTTC. It yields the protein CAWSPQETQYF. Looking up the rest from reference TRBV30 and TRBJ2-5 gives the full variable domain: SQTIHQWPATLVQPVGSPLSLECTVEGTSNPNLYWYRQAAGRGLQLLFYSVGIGQISSEVPQNLSASRPQDRQFILSSKKLLLSDSGFYLCAWSPQETQYFGPGTRLLVL.